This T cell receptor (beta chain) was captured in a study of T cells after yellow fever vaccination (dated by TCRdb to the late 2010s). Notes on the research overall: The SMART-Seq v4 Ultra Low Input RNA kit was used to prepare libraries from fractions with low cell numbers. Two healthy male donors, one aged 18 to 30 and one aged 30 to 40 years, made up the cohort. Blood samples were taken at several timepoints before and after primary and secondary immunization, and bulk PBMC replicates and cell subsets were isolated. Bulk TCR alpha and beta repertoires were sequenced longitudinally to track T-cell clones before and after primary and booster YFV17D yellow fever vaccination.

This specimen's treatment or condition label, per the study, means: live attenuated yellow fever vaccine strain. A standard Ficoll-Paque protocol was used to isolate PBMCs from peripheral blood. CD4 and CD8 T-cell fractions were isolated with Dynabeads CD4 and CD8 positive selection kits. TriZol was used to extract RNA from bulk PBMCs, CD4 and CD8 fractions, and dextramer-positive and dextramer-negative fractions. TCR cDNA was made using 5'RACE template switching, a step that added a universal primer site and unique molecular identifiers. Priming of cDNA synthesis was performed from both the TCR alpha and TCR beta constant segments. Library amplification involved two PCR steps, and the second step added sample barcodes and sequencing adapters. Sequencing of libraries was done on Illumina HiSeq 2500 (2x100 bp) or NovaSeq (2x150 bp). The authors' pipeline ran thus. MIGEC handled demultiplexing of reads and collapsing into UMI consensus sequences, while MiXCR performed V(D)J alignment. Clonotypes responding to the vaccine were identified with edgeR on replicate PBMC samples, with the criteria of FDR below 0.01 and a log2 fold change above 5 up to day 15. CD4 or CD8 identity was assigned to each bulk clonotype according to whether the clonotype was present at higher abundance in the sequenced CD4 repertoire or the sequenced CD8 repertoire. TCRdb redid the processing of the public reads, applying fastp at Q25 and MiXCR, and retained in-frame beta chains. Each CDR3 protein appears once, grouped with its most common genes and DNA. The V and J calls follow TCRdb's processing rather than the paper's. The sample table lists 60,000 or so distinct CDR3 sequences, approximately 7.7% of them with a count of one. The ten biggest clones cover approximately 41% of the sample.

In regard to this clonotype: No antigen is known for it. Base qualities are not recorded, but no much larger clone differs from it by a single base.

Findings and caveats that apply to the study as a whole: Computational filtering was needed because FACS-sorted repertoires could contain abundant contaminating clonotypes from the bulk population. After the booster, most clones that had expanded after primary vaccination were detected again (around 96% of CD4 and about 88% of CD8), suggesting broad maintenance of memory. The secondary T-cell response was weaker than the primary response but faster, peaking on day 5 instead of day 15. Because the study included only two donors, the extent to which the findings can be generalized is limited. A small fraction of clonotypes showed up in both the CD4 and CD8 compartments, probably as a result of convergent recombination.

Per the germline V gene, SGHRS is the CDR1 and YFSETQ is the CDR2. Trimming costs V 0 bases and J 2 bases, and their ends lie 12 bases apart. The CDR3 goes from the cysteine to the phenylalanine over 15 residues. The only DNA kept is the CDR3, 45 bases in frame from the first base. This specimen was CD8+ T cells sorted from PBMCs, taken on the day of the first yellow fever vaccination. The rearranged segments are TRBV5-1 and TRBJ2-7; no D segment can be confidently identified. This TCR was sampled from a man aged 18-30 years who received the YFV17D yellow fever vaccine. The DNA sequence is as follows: TGCGCCAGCAGCTTGGGGGTCCTAACGGCCTACGAGCAGTACTTC. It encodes CASSLGVLTAYEQYF.